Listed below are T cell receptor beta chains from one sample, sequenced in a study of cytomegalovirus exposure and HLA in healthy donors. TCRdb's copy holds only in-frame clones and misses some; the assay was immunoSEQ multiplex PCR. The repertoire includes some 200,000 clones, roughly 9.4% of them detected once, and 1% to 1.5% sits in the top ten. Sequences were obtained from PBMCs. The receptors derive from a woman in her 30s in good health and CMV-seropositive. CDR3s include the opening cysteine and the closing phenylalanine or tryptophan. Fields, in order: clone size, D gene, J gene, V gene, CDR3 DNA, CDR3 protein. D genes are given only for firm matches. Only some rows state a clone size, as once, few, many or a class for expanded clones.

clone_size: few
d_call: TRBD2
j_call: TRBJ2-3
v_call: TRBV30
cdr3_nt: TGTGCCTGGAGTGGGGCTAGCGGGCGTAGCACAGATACGCAGTATTTT
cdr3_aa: CAWSGASGRSTDTQYF

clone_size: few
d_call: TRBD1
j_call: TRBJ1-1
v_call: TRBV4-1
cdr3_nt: TGCGCCAGCAGCCAAGTAGGGGGCTCGGAAGCTTTCTTT
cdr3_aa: CASSQVGGSEAFF

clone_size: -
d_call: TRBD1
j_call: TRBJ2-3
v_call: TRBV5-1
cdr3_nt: TGCGCCAGCAGCTTGACCCGGACAGGTGGGTCAGATACGCAGTATTTT
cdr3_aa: CASSLTRTGGSDTQYF

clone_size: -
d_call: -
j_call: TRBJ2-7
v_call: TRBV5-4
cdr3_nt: TGTGCCAGCAGCTTGGGGGGGACACAGAGCTCCTACGAGCAGTACTTC
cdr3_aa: CASSLGGTQSSYEQYF

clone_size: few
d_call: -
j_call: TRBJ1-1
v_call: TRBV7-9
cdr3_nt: TGTGCCAGCAGCTTAGAAAGTGCAGGCGTGAACACTGAAGCTTTCTTT
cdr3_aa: CASSLESAGVNTEAFF

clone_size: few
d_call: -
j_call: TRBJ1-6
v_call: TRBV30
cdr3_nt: TGTGCCTGGACGACTGATAATTCACCCCTCCACTTT
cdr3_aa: CAWTTDNSPLHF

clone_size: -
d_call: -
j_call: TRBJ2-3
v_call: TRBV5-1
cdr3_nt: TGCGCCAGCAGCTCGGGTAGCACAGATACGCAGTATTTT
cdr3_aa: CASSSGSTDTQYF

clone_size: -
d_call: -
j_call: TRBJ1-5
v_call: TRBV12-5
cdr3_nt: TGTGCTAGTGGTTTGGTCCCCCACACGAATCAGCCCCAGCATTTT
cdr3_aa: CASGLVPHTNQPQHF

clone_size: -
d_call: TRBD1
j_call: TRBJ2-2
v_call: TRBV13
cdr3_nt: TGTGCCAGCAGCTTACTGGGGACAGATACCGGGGAGCTGTTTTTT
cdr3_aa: CASSLLGTDTGELFF

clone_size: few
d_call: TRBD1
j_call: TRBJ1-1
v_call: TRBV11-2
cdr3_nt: TGTGCCAGCGATAGACAGGGCGGCATGAACACTGAAGCTTTCTTT
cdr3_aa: CASDRQGGMNTEAFF

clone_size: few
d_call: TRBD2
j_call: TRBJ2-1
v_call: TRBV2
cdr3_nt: TGTGCCACACCGGGACTAGCGGTGAATAATGAGCAGTTCTTC
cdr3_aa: CATPGLAVNNEQFF

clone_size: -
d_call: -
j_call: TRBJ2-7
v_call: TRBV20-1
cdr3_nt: TGCAGTGCTACAGACACCTACGAGCAGTACTTC
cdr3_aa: CSATDTYEQYF

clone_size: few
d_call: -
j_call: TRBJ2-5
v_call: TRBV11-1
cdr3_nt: TGTGCCAGCAGCTTAGTTGAGTCTCCCAACGGGGAGACCCAGTACTTC
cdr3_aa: CASSLVESPNGETQYF

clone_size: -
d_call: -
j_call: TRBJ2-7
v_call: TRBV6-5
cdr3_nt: TGTGCCAGCAGTTACACGGGACATGAGACCTACGAGCAGTACTTC
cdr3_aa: CASSYTGHETYEQYF

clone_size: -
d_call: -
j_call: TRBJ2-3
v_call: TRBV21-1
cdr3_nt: TGTGCCAGCAGCAAAGCAGGAGCGGGAGGGCGCACAGATACGCAGTATTTT
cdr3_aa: CASSKAGAGGRTDTQYF

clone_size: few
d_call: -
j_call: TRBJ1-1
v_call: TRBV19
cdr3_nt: TGTGCCAGTATTGCCGAACAAGTTGGGAACACTGAAGCTTTCTTT
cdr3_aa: CASIAEQVGNTEAFF

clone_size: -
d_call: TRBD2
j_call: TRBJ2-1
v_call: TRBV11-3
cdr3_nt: TGTGCCAGCAGCTTTAGCGGGAGTGTCAATGAGCAGTTCTTC
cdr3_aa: CASSFSGSVNEQFF

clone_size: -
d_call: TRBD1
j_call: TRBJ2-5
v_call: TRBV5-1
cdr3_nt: TGCGCCAGCAGCCCAGGACAGGGGGCCGTCGAGACCCAGTACTTC
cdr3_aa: CASSPGQGAVETQYF

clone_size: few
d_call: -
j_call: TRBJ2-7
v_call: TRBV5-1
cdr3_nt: TGCGCCAGCAGCACGAACCGACAGATCTACGAGCAGTACTTC
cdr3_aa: CASSTNRQIYEQYF

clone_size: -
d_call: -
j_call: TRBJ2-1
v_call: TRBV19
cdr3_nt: TGTGCCAGTAGTATAGGATTCGAGCGGGCATACAATGAGCAGTTCTTC
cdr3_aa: CASSIGFERAYNEQFF

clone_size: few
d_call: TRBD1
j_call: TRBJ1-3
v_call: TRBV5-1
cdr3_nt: TGCGCCAGCAGCTCCTCGGACAGGGGAAACACCATATATTTT
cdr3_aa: CASSSSDRGNTIYF

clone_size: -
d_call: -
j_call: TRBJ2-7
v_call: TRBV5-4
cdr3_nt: TGTGCCAGCAGCTTTGAGTCTGGAGGTACCTACGAGCAGTACTTC
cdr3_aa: CASSFESGGTYEQYF